This TCR beta chain was documented in a study of cytomegalovirus exposure and HLA in healthy donors. Study-wide points: A later analysis reportedly identified an Asian-associated ancestry cluster as carrying fewer N-insertions than the approximately 620-donor mean.

Trimming cost V 7 bases and J 1 base; bases outside gene matches: 2. This CDR3 region has 13 residues. CDR1 is SNHLY and CDR2 is FYNNEI in the germline V gene. The PCR had 60 Vbeta and 13 Jbeta primers. The table came from immunoSEQ multiplex PCR; TCRdb's copy has only in-frame clones and leaves some out. The table lists around 130,000 clones, approximately 80% of them singletons, with 1% in the top ten. This clone was counted between two and nine times. The antigen remains undetermined. Sequencing used PBMCs. The clonotype originates from a man between 35 and 55 years old in good health and CMV-seronegative. This rearrangement joins TRBV2 to TRBJ2-7; 9 positions match TRBD2. CDR3 coding DNA: TGTGCCAGCATGACTAGCGGATCCTACGAGCAGTACTTC. As protein: CASMTSGSYEQYF.